The clone carrying this T cell receptor beta chain appeared a few times. This sample is drawn from a study of T-cell memory formation after mild COVID-19. One entry per CDR3 protein results from TCRdb running MiXCR on the 5' RACE reads. The repertoire includes roughly 600,000 distinct CDR3 sequences, approximately 19% of them detected once, and around 13% sits in the top ten. Losses at the gene ends were 8 bases for V and 5 bases for J; bases not matched to a gene: 14. CDR1 and CDR2 (germline): SGHTA, FQGNSA. The CDR3 covers 16 residues. This sequence was found in an adult woman who had mild COVID-19 (a few samples of this study predate the infection). Cell type and time point are not known. The sample taken for sequencing was PBMCs or a T cell subset sorted from them (not recorded which). This chain joins TRBV7-2 and TRBJ2-7; 11 positions agree with TRBD1. This CDR3 is CASATHPGQGVDEQYF. The CDR3 DNA follows: TGTGCCAGCGCTACCCATCCGGGACAGGGGGTCGACGAGCAGTACTTC.